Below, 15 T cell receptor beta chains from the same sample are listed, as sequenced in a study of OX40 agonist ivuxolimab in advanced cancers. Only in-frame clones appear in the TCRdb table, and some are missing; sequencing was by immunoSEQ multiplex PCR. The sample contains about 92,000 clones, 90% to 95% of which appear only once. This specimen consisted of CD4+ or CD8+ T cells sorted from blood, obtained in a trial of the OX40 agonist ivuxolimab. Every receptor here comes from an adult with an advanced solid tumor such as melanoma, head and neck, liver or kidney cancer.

CDR3 sequence: CASSLDRGRLEPQHF. The DNA for the CDR3 is TGTGCCAGCAGCCTAGACAGGGGTAGATTGGAGCCCCAGCATTTT. The V and J genes are TRBV4-2 and TRBJ1-5, with 8 nucleotides matching TRBD1. Trimming cost V 4 bases and J 8 bases; bases outside gene matches: 10. Germline V gene sequence: CDR1 LGHNA, CDR2 YNFKEQ. The CDR3 sequence is 15 residues long.

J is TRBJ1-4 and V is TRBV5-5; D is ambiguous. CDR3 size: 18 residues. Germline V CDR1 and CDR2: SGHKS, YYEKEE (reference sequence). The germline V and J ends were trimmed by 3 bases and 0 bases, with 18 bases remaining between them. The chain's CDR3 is CASSSFPTRDSTNEKLFF. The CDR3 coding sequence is TGTGCCAGCAGCTCGTTCCCGACACGGGATTCAACTAATGAAAAACTGTTTTTT.

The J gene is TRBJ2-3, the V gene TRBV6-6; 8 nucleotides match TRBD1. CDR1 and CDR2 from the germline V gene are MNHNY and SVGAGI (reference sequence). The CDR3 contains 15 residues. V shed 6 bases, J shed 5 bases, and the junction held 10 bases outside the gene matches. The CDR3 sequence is CASSLGTGRIDTQYF. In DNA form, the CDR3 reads TGTGCCAGCAGCCTAGGGACAGGAAGAATAGATACGCAGTATTTT.

The DNA of the CDR3 is TGTGCCAGCAGCCCCAGTAGCGGGAGGCCTTCCACCGGGGAGCTGTTTTTT. It is translated as CASSPSSGRPSTGELFF. The genes are TRBV11-1 and TRBJ2-2, with TRBD2 matching over 10 bases. J was trimmed by 4 bases and V by 5 bases; bases with no gene match: 10. CDR1 is SGHAT and CDR2 is FQDESV in the germline V gene (reference sequence). This CDR3 spans 17 amino acids. The full variable domain, in which reference TRBV11-1 and TRBJ2-2 provide the parts outside the CDR3, is EAEVAQSPRYKITEKSQAVAFWCDPISGHATLYWYRQILGQGPELLVQFQDESVVDDSQLPKDRFSAERLKGVDSTLKIQPAELGDSAMYLCASSPSSGRPSTGELFFGEGSRLTVL.

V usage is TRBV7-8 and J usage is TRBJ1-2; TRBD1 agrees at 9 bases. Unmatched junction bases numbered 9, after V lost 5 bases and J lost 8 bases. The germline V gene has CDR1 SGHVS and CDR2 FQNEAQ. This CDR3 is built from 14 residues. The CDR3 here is CASSIGQGTLGYTF. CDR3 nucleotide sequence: TGTGCCAGCAGCATAGGACAGGGGACTCTGGGCTACACCTTC.

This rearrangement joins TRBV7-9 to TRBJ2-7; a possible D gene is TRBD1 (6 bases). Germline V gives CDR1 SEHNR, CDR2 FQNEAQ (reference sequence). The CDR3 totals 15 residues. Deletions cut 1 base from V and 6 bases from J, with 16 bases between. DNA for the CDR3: TGTGCCAGCAGCTTAGTAGGACAGCGAAACGGCGAGCAGTACTTC. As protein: CASSLVGQRNGEQYF.

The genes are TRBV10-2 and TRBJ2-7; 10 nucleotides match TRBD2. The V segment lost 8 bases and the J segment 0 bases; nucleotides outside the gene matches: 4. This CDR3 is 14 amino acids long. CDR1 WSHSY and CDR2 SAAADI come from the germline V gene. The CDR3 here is CASLPSGSSYEQYF. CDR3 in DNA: TGCGCCAGCCTTCCTAGCGGGAGCTCCTACGAGCAGTACTTC.

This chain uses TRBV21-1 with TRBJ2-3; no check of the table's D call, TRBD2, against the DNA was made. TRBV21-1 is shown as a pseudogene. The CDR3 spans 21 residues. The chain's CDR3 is CASSPQPGLAGGPGSTDTQYF. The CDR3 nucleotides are TGTGCCAGCAGCCCACAACCGGGACTAGCGGGAGGGCCTGGGAGCACAGATACGCAGTATTTT.

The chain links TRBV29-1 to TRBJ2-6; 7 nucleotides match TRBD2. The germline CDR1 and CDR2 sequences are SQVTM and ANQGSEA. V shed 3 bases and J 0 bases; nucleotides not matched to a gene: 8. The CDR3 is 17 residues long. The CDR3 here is CSVDFSGGSSGANVLTF. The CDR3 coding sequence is TGCAGCGTTGATTTTTCGGGAGGAAGCTCTGGGGCCAACGTCCTGACTTTC.

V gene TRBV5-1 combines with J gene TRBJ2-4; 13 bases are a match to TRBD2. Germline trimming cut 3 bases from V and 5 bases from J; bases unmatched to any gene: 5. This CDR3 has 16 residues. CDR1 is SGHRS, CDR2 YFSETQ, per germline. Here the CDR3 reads CASSWGLAGSQNIQYF. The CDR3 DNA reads TGCGCCAGCAGCTGGGGACTAGCGGGGTCCCAAAACATTCAGTACTTC.

This CDR3 is CASSVAQAGNTIYF. The CDR3, as DNA: TGTGCCAGCAGCGTAGCGCAGGCTGGAAACACCATATATTTT. V usage is TRBV9 and J usage is TRBJ1-3, with D hard to call. V dropped 0 bases and J dropped 2 bases, with 6 bases sitting between them. Germline-derived CDR1 and CDR2 are SGDLS and YYNGEE. CDR3 length equals 14 residues.

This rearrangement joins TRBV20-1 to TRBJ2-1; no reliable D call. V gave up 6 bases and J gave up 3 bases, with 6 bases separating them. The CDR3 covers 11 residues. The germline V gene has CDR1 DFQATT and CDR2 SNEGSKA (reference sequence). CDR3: CSAIDYNEQFF. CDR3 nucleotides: TGCAGTGCCATCGACTACAATGAGCAGTTCTTC.

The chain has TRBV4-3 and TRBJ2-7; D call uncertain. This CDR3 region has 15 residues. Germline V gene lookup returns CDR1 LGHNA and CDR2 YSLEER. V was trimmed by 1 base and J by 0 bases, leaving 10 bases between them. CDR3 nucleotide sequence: TGCGCCAGCAGCCAAGTTCTCGACCTCTCCTACGAGCAGTACTTC. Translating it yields CASSQVLDLSYEQYF.

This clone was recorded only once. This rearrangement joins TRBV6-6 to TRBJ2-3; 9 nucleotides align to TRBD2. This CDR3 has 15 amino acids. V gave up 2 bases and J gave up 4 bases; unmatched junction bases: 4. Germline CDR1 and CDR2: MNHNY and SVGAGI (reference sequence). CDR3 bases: TGTGCCAGCAGTTACGAGGCGGGAGGGTCAGATACGCAGTATTTT. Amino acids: CASSYEAGGSDTQYF.

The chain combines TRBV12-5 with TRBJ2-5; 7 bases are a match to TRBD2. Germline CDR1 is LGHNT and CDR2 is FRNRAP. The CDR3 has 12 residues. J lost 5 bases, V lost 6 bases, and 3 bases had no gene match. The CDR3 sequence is CASGTSWETQYF. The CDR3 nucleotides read TGTGCTAGTGGGACTAGCTGGGAGACCCAGTACTTC. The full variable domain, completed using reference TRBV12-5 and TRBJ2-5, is DARVTQTPRHKVTEMGQEVTMRCQPILGHNTVFWYRQTMMQGLELLAYFRNRAPLDDSGMPKDRFSAEMPDATLATLKIQPSEPRDSAVYFCASGTSWETQYFGPGTRLLVL.